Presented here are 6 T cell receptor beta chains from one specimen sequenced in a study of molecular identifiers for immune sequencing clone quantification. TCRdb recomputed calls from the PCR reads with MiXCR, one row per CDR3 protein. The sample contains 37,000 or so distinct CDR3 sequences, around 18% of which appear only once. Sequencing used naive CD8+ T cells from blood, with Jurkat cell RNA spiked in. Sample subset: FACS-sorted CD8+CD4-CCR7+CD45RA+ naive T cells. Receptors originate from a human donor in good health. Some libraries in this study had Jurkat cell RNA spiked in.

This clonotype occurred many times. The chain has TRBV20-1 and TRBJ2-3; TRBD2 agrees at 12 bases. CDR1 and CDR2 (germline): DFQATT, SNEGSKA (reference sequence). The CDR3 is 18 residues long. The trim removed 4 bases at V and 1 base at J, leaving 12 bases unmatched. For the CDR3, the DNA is TGCAGTGCTATAGGACTAGCGGGAATCCGAGGGGGCACAGATACGCAGTATTTT. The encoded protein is CSAIGLAGIRGGTDTQYF.

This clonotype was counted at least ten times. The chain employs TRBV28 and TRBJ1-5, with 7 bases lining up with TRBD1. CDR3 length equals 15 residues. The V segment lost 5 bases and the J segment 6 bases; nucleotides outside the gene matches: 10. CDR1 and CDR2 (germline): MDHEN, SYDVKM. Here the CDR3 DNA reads TGTGCCAGCAGTCCCCCGAGAGGGGGCCTTCAGCCCCAGCATTTT. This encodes CASSPPRGGLQPQHF.

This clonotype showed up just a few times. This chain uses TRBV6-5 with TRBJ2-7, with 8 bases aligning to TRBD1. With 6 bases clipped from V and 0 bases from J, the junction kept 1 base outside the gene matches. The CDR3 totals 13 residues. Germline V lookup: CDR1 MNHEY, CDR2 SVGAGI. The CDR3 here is CASRGTGSYEQYF. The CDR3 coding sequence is TGTGCCAGCAGGGGGACAGGCTCCTACGAGCAGTACTTC.

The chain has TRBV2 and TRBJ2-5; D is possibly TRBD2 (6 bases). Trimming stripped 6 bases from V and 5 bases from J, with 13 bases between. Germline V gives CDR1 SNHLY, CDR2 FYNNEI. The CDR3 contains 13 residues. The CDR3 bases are TGTGCCAGCAGGGACTACGATATGGAGACCCAGTACTTC. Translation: CASRDYDMETQYF.

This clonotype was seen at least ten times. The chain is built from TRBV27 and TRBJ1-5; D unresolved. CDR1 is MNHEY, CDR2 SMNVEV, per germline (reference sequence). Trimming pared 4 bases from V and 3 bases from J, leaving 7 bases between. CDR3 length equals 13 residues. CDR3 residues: CASSSGVNQPQHF. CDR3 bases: TGTGCCAGCAGTTCTGGTGTCAATCAGCCCCAGCATTTT.

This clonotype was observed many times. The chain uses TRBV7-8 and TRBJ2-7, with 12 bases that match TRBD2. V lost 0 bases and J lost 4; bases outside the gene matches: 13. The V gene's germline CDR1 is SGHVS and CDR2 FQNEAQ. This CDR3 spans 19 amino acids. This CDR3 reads CASSLAYLPRLAGVYEQYF. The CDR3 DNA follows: TGTGCCAGCAGCTTAGCGTACCTCCCCCGACTAGCGGGAGTTTACGAGCAGTACTTC.